Listed below are T cell receptor beta chains from one sample, sequenced in a study of blood T cell repertoires in COVID-19. Generated by immunoSEQ multiplex PCR, the TCRdb table keeps only in-frame clones and is missing some. In the table there are 40,000 to 55,000 clones, 80% of which are singletons. The sequencing input was peripheral blood. These TCRs come from a man in his 70s with acute or convalescent COVID-19. Each CDR3 is given with its conserved first and last residue. Each record gives: CDR3 protein, CDR3 DNA, clone size, D gene, J gene, V gene. The D gene is left open where the match is weak. Expanded clones get a size class; other rows say once, few or many, or leave the size out.

CDR3 protein: CASVQGAGEQFF; CDR3 DNA: TGTGCCAGTGTGCAGGGGGCAGGAGAGCAGTTCTTC; clone size: .; D gene: TRBD1; J gene: TRBJ2-1; V gene: TRBV19
CDR3 protein: CASSQDSPRNGQGAPVRYEQYF; CDR3 DNA: TGCGCCAGCAGCCAAGATTCCCCAAGGAATGGACAGGGGGCACCGGTTCGCTACGAGCAGTACTTC; clone size: .; D gene: TRBD1; J gene: TRBJ2-7; V gene: TRBV4-1
CDR3 protein: CASSQVERGGIDEQFF; CDR3 DNA: TGCGCCAGCAGCCAAGTTGAACGGGGGGGGATCGATGAGCAGTTCTTC; clone size: .; D gene: TRBD2; J gene: TRBJ2-1; V gene: TRBV4-3
CDR3 protein: CASLGQTYNSPLHF; CDR3 DNA: TGCGCCAGCTTGGGACAGACCTATAATTCACCCCTCCACTTT; clone size: once; D gene: TRBD1; J gene: TRBJ1-6; V gene: TRBV10-2
CDR3 protein: CASGRRGSSGELFF; CDR3 DNA: TGTGCCAGCGGCCGACGGGGGAGTAGCGGGGAGCTGTTTTTT; clone size: .; D gene: .; J gene: TRBJ2-2; V gene: TRBV7-9
CDR3 protein: CASSFVGQGTYEQYF; CDR3 DNA: TGTGCCAGCAGCTTCGTAGGACAGGGGACCTACGAGCAGTACTTC; clone size: .; D gene: TRBD1; J gene: TRBJ2-7; V gene: TRBV7-2
CDR3 protein: CASSQVTGGVSVYGYTF; CDR3 DNA: TGTGCCAGCAGCCAGGTTACAGGGGGCGTTTCGGTCTATGGCTACACCTTC; clone size: .; D gene: TRBD1; J gene: TRBJ1-2; V gene: TRBV4-2
CDR3 protein: CAWSEGVGRNTEAFF; CDR3 DNA: TGTGCCTGGAGTGAGGGGGTAGGGAGGAACACTGAAGCTTTCTTT; clone size: .; D gene: .; J gene: TRBJ1-1; V gene: TRBV30
CDR3 protein: CASREDRVSGELFF; CDR3 DNA: TGTGCCAGCAGAGAAGACAGGGTAAGCGGGGAGCTGTTTTTT; clone size: .; D gene: TRBD1; J gene: TRBJ2-2; V gene: TRBV13
CDR3 protein: CASSSPDRGSNEKLFF; CDR3 DNA: TGTGCCAGCAGCTCCCCGGACAGGGGCTCTAATGAAAAACTGTTTTTT; clone size: .; D gene: TRBD1; J gene: TRBJ1-4; V gene: TRBV7-2
CDR3 protein: CASSPRLQGSGANVLTF; CDR3 DNA: TGTGCCAGCAGCCCACGACTGCAGGGCTCTGGGGCCAACGTCCTGACTTTC; clone size: .; D gene: .; J gene: TRBJ2-6; V gene: TRBV7-9
CDR3 protein: CASSLRTISTDTQYF; CDR3 DNA: TGTGCCAGCAGCCTTAGGACAATCAGCACAGATACGCAGTATTTT; clone size: .; D gene: .; J gene: TRBJ2-3; V gene: TRBV9
CDR3 protein: CASSLAGHSYNEQFF; CDR3 DNA: TGTGCCAGCAGCTTGGCAGGTCACTCCTACAATGAGCAGTTCTTC; clone size: .; D gene: .; J gene: TRBJ2-1; V gene: TRBV11-3
CDR3 protein: CASSITGSGEQYF; CDR3 DNA: TGTGCCAGTAGTATCACAGGGTCAGGCGAGCAGTACTTC; clone size: .; D gene: .; J gene: TRBJ2-7; V gene: TRBV19
CDR3 protein: CASSTTRLTTEAFF; CDR3 DNA: TGTGCCAGTAGTACCACCCGCCTAACCACTGAAGCTTTCTTT; clone size: .; D gene: .; J gene: TRBJ1-1; V gene: TRBV19
CDR3 protein: CASGTGMNTEAFF; CDR3 DNA: TGTGCCAGCGGGACAGGGATGAACACTGAAGCTTTCTTT; clone size: .; D gene: TRBD1; J gene: TRBJ1-1; V gene: TRBV6-5
CDR3 protein: CASSYRAGSNYGYTF; CDR3 DNA: TGTGCCAGCAGTTACCGGGCAGGGTCTAACTATGGCTACACCTTC; clone size: .; D gene: .; J gene: TRBJ1-2; V gene: TRBV6-2/TRBV6-3
CDR3 protein: CASSNSLNTEAFF; CDR3 DNA: TGTGCCAGTAGCAACAGTTTGAACACTGAAGCTTTCTTT; clone size: .; D gene: .; J gene: TRBJ1-1; V gene: TRBV19
CDR3 protein: CATSPGTSASTGELFF; CDR3 DNA: TGTGCCACCAGTCCCGGGACTAGCGCTTCCACCGGGGAGCTGTTTTTT; clone size: .; D gene: TRBD2; J gene: TRBJ2-2; V gene: TRBV24-1
CDR3 protein: CASSLAGWETQYF; CDR3 DNA: TGTGCCAGCAGCTTGGCCGGGTGGGAGACCCAGTACTTC; clone size: .; D gene: .; J gene: TRBJ2-5; V gene: TRBV5-4
CDR3 protein: CASSPGGFNQPQHF; CDR3 DNA: TGCGCCAGCAGCCCGGGAGGGTTCAATCAGCCCCAGCATTTT; clone size: .; D gene: .; J gene: TRBJ1-5; V gene: TRBV4-1
CDR3 protein: CASSPSFGSKNIQYF; CDR3 DNA: TGTGCCAGCAGCCCATCTTTTGGGAGCAAAAACATTCAGTACTTC; clone size: .; D gene: .; J gene: TRBJ2-4; V gene: TRBV7-9
CDR3 protein: CASSLGAGGTYNEQFF; CDR3 DNA: TGTGCCAGCAGCTTGGGGGCAGGGGGAACCTACAATGAGCAGTTCTTC; clone size: .; D gene: TRBD1; J gene: TRBJ2-1; V gene: TRBV5-4
CDR3 protein: CASSWGQGVYGYTF; CDR3 DNA: TGTGCCAGCAGCTGGGGACAGGGGGTGTATGGCTACACCTTC; clone size: few; D gene: TRBD1; J gene: TRBJ1-2; V gene: TRBV5-6
CDR3 protein: CASSEYANDQAFF; CDR3 DNA: TGTGCCAGCAGTGAATATGCGAACGATCAAGCTTTCTTT; clone size: .; D gene: .; J gene: TRBJ1-1; V gene: TRBV25-1
CDR3 protein: CASSLGQGNQPQHF; CDR3 DNA: TGTGCCAGCAGCTTAGGACAGGGGAATCAGCCCCAGCATTTT; clone size: .; D gene: TRBD1; J gene: TRBJ1-5; V gene: TRBV7-2
CDR3 protein: CASSEFRGLNTEAFF; CDR3 DNA: TGTGCCAGCAGTGAGTTTCGGGGGTTGAACACTGAAGCTTTCTTT; clone size: .; D gene: .; J gene: TRBJ1-1; V gene: TRBV2
CDR3 protein: CASSLVNGGYTF; CDR3 DNA: TGTGCCAGCAGCTTAGTGAACGGTGGCTACACCTTC; clone size: .; D gene: .; J gene: TRBJ1-2; V gene: TRBV7-9
CDR3 protein: CASSLERGGHNEQFF; CDR3 DNA: TGCGCCAGCAGCTTGGAGCGGGGGGGGCACAATGAGCAGTTCTTC; clone size: .; D gene: TRBD2; J gene: TRBJ2-1; V gene: TRBV5-1
CDR3 protein: CASSIQTDTQYF; CDR3 DNA: TGTGCCAGCTCGATACAAACAGATACGCAGTATTTT; clone size: few; D gene: .; J gene: TRBJ2-3; V gene: TRBV18
CDR3 protein: CASRPGQGIRRGSRERELFF; CDR3 DNA: TGCGCCAGCAGACCGGGACAGGGCATCCGGAGAGGATCCAGAGAAAGGGAGCTGTTTTTT; clone size: .; D gene: TRBD1; J gene: TRBJ2-2; V gene: TRBV5-1
CDR3 protein: CASSLAYFTGELFF; CDR3 DNA: TGTGCCAGCAGCTTAGCCTATTTCACCGGGGAGCTGTTTTTT; clone size: .; D gene: .; J gene: TRBJ2-2; V gene: TRBV11-2
CDR3 protein: CASSPTVDQPQHF; CDR3 DNA: TGTGCCAGCAGCCCGACAGTCGATCAGCCCCAGCATTTT; clone size: .; D gene: .; J gene: TRBJ1-5; V gene: TRBV6-2/TRBV6-3
CDR3 protein: CATSDLKRSYNEQFF; CDR3 DNA: TGTGCCACCAGTGATTTGAAACGGTCCTACAATGAGCAGTTCTTC; clone size: .; D gene: .; J gene: TRBJ2-1; V gene: TRBV24-1
CDR3 protein: CASRSRAYTDTQYF; CDR3 DNA: TGTGCAAGTCGCTCCCGAGCCTACACAGATACGCAGTATTTT; clone size: .; D gene: .; J gene: TRBJ2-3; V gene: TRBV12-2
CDR3 protein: CASSLEREQPQHF; CDR3 DNA: TGTGCCAGCAGCTTGGAGAGAGAGCAGCCCCAGCATTTT; clone size: few; D gene: .; J gene: TRBJ1-5; V gene: TRBV5-4